The clone carrying this T cell receptor (beta chain) was detected ten times or more. Its antigen is currently unknown. The data were obtained in a study of CD8 T cells in ankylosing spondylitis. Study-wide results and caveats: Matched ankylosing spondylitis synovial fluid reportedly showed significant enrichment of disease-linked clones. Some motif variants were previously reported in reactive arthritis synovial fluid and blood.

TCRdb called the 5' RACE reads again in MiXCR, with one record for every CDR3 protein. The table includes more than 150,000 distinct CDR3 sequences, approximately 18% detected once. Sequencing was carried out using blood, either unsorted or a sorted T cell fraction (not recorded which). This clonotype originated in a male donor aged 10 to 30 with ankylosing spondylitis or in good health (not recorded which).

CDR3 sequence: CASSLAPVQGNTGELFF. The DNA of the CDR3 is TGCGCCAGCAGCTTGGCCCCTGTACAGGGTAACACCGGGGAGCTGTTTTTT. V gene TRBV5-1 combines with J gene TRBJ2-2; TRBD1 is a possible D gene (6 bases). The CDR3 is 17 residues long. The V gene's germline CDR1 is SGHRS and CDR2 YFSETQ. V lost 0 bases to trimming and J lost 2 bases, with 14 bases between them.